This entry lists 10 T cell receptor beta chains sequenced from one sample in a study of post-analysis software for immune sequencing data. Overall study results and limits: Patients carried roughly five TRBV segments more frequently than controls did, and TRBV5-6, TRBV5-1 and TRBV20-1 were among them.

No antigen has been assigned to these receptors. Carried by the TCR beta cDNA libraries were unique molecular identifiers. TCRdb reanalysed the PCR reads using MiXCR and keeps one entry per CDR3 protein. The table records some 500,000 distinct CDR3 sequences, roughly 45% of them present only once. The sequenced material came from blood. Source of these receptors: a girl aged 5-17 years with multiple sclerosis.

This clonotype was found a few times. The CDR3 is CATSGLAVGSYNEQFF. CDR3 sequence (DNA): TGTGCCACCAGTGGCCTCGCGGTAGGATCCTACAATGAGCAGTTCTTC. V gene TRBV24-1 combines with J gene TRBJ2-1, with D hard to call. Germline values: CDR1 KGHDR, CDR2 SFDVKD. The germline V and J ends were trimmed by 5 bases and 1 base, with 14 bases remaining between them. The CDR3 extends over 16 amino acids.

V and J are TRBV28 and TRBJ1-6, with D possibly being TRBD1 (5 bases). Germline CDR1 and CDR2: MDHEN and SYDVKM. The CDR3 is made up of 15 amino acids. Trimming shortened V by 2 bases and J by 8 bases, and 13 bases separated the two germline ends. The CDR3 spells CASSLVRGWDSPLHF. The CDR3, as DNA: TGTGCCAGCAGTTTAGTAAGGGGATGGGATTCACCCCTCCACTTT.

There are a few counts of this clonotype. This sequence joins TRBV7-2 and TRBJ1-1; no clear D gene. CDR1 SGHTA and CDR2 FQGNSA come from the germline V gene. The CDR3 extends over 13 amino acids. Trimming shortened V by 3 bases and J by 3 bases, and 8 bases separated the two germline ends. This chain's CDR3 is CASSFLLDTEAFF. CDR3 coding DNA: TGTGCCAGCAGCTTCTTACTAGACACTGAAGCTTTCTTT.

J is TRBJ2-7 and V is TRBV28, with D possibly being TRBD1 or TRBD2 (6 bases each). CDR1 and CDR2 from the germline V gene are MDHEN and SYDVKM. CDR3 length equals 15 residues. Trimming pared 8 bases from V and 3 bases from J, leaving 20 bases between. For the CDR3, the DNA is TGTGCCAGCCTAGTTATCCCCGGAGGGGGCTACGAGCAGTACTTC. It encodes CASLVIPGGGYEQYF.

The chain links TRBV9 to TRBJ2-1; TRBD2 matches at 10 bases. This CDR3 spans 15 amino acids. Germline CDR1 is SGDLS and CDR2 is YYNGEE. V shed 0 bases, J shed 6 bases, and the junction held 3 bases outside the gene matches. The DNA of the CDR3 is TGTGCCAGCAGCGTAGAGGTAGCGGGGGGCAATGAGCAGTTCTTC. Its translation is CASSVEVAGGNEQFF. Filled out from reference TRBV9 and TRBJ2-1, the complete variable domain reads DSGVTQTPKHLITATGQRVTLRCSPRSGDLSVYWYQQSLDQGLQFLIQYYNGEERAKGNILERFSAQQFPDLHSELNLSSLELGDSALYFCASSVEVAGGNEQFFGPGTRLTVL.

V and J are TRBV5-1 and TRBJ2-1, with 10 nucleotides matching TRBD1. The V gene's germline CDR1 is SGHRS and CDR2 YFSETQ. Trimming took 4 bases from V and 4 from J; bases not matched to a gene: 8. The CDR3 has 16 residues. CDR3 nucleotides: TGCGCCAGCAGCACCGGACAGGGGGTATCATACAATGAGCAGTTCTTC. Protein product: CASSTGQGVSYNEQFF.

This clonotype appeared many times. The chain combines TRBV6-5 with TRBJ2-1; D possibly corresponds to TRBD1 (6 bases). The CDR3 totals 19 residues. CDR1 MNHEY and CDR2 SVGAGI come from the germline V gene. Trimming stripped 2 bases from V and 0 bases from J, with 20 bases between. Written as DNA, the CDR3 is TGTGCCAGCAGTTACGACCCCTTTCCCCCACAGGGCTCCTACAATGAGCAGTTCTTC. It is translated as CASSYDPFPPQGSYNEQFF.

Only a few counts were recorded for this clonotype. In DNA form, the CDR3 reads TGCAGTGCTACAGGCGCTAGCGGGGGCTACGAGCAGTACTTC. Translation gives CSATGASGGYEQYF. The rearrangement uses TRBV20-1 and TRBJ2-7; 10 nucleotides match TRBD2. The CDR3 loop spans 14 amino acids. The germline V gene encodes CDR1 DFQATT and CDR2 SNEGSKA (reference sequence). Trimming removed 4 bases from V and 3 bases from J; junction bases left unmatched: 6.

This clonotype was seen a handful of times. The rearrangement uses TRBV20-1 and TRBJ2-1; 11 positions match TRBD2. J gave up 10 bases and V 5 bases, and 13 bases lay outside the gene matches. The germline gives CDR1 DFQATT, CDR2 SNEGSKA (reference sequence). This CDR3 has 15 amino acids. CDR3 bases: TGCAGTGCTCATGCCGGGACTAGCGGCATTCCCGAGCAGTTCTTC. Its protein is CSAHAGTSGIPEQFF.

This clonotype occurred a few times. V is TRBV6-5 and J is TRBJ2-7; D is unclear. The V gene's germline CDR1 is MNHEY and CDR2 SVGAGI. The CDR3 has 14 residues. Trimming stripped 0 bases from V and 1 base from J, with 7 bases between. The CDR3 here is CASSYSRPSYEQYF. The DNA for the CDR3 is TGTGCCAGCAGTTACTCGAGACCGTCCTACGAGCAGTACTTC.